The entry below describes one TCR delta chain. This clone was found a few times. Its antigen is still unknown. Base qualities are not recorded, but no much larger clone differs from it by a single base. Thymic samples were depleted of alphabeta T cells, then CD3+ TCRVdelta1+ TCRVdelta2- thymocytes were FACS-sorted. The purity of the sorted Vdelta1+ thymocytes fell between about 98% and 99.6%. Thymic specimens came from 8 or 9 paediatric patients undergoing corrective cardiac surgery, aged from about 5 days to 17 months. The thymic tissue was dispersed, and mononuclear cells were isolated using a Histopaque-1077 density gradient. For staining, the antibodies used were anti-TCRVdelta1 clone TS8.2, anti-TCRVdelta2 clone B6, anti-CD3 clone HIT3a and anti-TCRalphabeta clone IP26. The data are from a study of Vδ1+ human thymocytes (dated by TCRdb to 2016 to 2019). At the level of the whole study: mRNA-level TRG and TRD CDR3 repertoires of highly purified Vdelta1+ thymocytes from young children were characterised as a data resource. Earlier work had validated the multiplex-based CDR3 amplicon strategy against 5'RACE-based methods for generating CDR3 amplicons.

The CDR3 contains 22 residues, cysteine and phenylalanine counted. Only the CDR3 DNA is retained, 66 bases long and in frame from the first base. The germline V gene gives CDR1 as TSWWSYY and CDR2 as QGS. V lost 0 bases and J lost 2 bases, and the count of bases not matched to a germline gene is 19. The investigation overall reported the following: Many TRG clonotypes were found to be shared between donors (up to roughly 7x10^3), whereas TRD repertoires were found to be essentially private (max roughly 120 shared). Because unexpected Vdelta2 sequences could lead to misinterpretation of bulk repertoire data, the authors recommended using highly purified populations and single-cell validation. In contrast to oligoclonal peripheral blood repertoires, thymic TRG and TRD repertoires appeared to be highly polyclonal with Gaussian CDR3 length distributions. About 20% of thymic TRD sequences were found to be Vdelta2 (and few were Vdelta3) despite high sort purity, in contrast to peripheral blood Vdelta1+ controls. Because no clustering by age or sex was seen, donors were not stratified by age or sex in the analyses.

RNA was isolated using the RNeasy mini kit, and reverse transcription was performed with Superscript III. CDR3 amplicons were produced by multiplex PCR using pooled V-gene forward primers and a constant-region reverse primer with Illumina adaptor overhangs. Amplicons were gel-purified, then indexed with Nextera index primers over approximately 8 extra PCR cycles and purified with AMPure XP beads. Sequencing of libraries was performed on an Illumina MiSeq using paired-end 250 bp reads, dual indexing and a roughly 21% PhiX spike-in. On the study's bioinformatics: FastQC was used to quality check the reads, while ea-utils fastq-join merged the TRG read pairs. IMGT/HighV-QUEST was used to annotate the sequences, only productive sequences with an unambiguous V-gene assignment were kept, and clonotypes were defined as sequences sharing an identical CDR3 sequence. Downstream analysis used VDJtools 1.1.1, tcR 2.2.3, Treemap and vegan Shannon diversity in R 3.4.4. TCRdb called clones from the public reads with CATT, and repeated DNA sequences were later combined into one row. The V and J calls were determined by TCRdb, not by the authors. The table for this sample lists roughly 56,000 delta-chain clones; roughly 16% of them were counted only once. Approximately 0.4% of the sample goes to the ten largest clones.

The clonotype originates from a girl under three years old who had congenital heart surgery. This sequence uses TRDV1 and TRDJ1; 12 bases in the junction line up with TRDD3. The sequenced material came from Vdelta1+ gamma-delta thymocytes from the thymus. The sample's cell subset or site label, decoded: FACS-sorted CD3+ TCRalphabeta- TCRVdelta1+ TCRVdelta2- thymocytes. The CDR3 loop reads CALGELPSKGRHWGILTDKLIF. In nucleotides, the sequence is TGTGCTCTTGGGGAACTACCCTCTAAGGGGCGGCACTGGGGGATACTTACCGATAAACTCATCTTT.